The subject of this entry is one TCR beta chain. Germline V gives CDR1 SGDLS, CDR2 YYNGEE. J was trimmed by 4 bases and V by 4 bases; bases with no gene match: 7. The CDR3 length is 14 residues. These data belong to a study of blood T cell repertoires in COVID-19. Turning to the study itself: Acute-phase and convalescent COVID-19 samples originated in the United States, Italy and Spain.

Per the original data handling: Estimates of nucleated cell counts were drawn from the amplification of reference gene primers. Sequencing was performed with immunoSEQ multiplex PCR; in TCRdb, only in-frame clones are kept and a portion is missing. V and J calls and clone size are copied from that table; D and trimming were computed from the DNA. The table lists roughly 200,000 clones, about four fifths of them singletons. This receptor was taken from a woman between 40 and 50 years old with COVID-19, enrolled during active disease. What was sequenced was peripheral blood. This chain connects TRBV9 to TRBJ1-2, with 7 bases lining up with TRBD1. The CDR3 is CASSPGTELYGYTF. The CDR3 bases are TGTGCCAGCAGCCCCGGGACAGAGCTCTATGGCTACACCTTC.